The 19 T cell receptor beta chains below were found in one sample sequenced in a study of metastatic and nonmetastatic thyroid tumors (dated by TCRdb to between 2020 and 2021). No treatment had been received by any patient before thyroid surgery. The library was generated by PCR. The sequencer was an Illumina HiSeq 4000. TCRdb itself trimmed the public reads at Q25 with fastp, ran MiXCR and retained productive beta chains. This sample gives fewer than 40,000 clones in total; 15% of them show up just once. The ten largest clones represent around 19% of the sample. The source material was blood. The receptors stem from a male donor with papillary thyroid cancer or a benign thyroid nodule (not recorded which). Some clones in this sample may be carry-over from other donors' samples.

The CDR3 DNA follows: TGTGCCAGCAGTCATACCGGCAACAAGGAGTTCTTC. Amino acid sequence: CASSHTGNKEFF. The chain recombines TRBV6-1 with TRBJ2-1; D is unresolved. Trimming took off 5 bases at V and 14 bases at J, with 16 bases between the two ends. CDR1 and CDR2 (germline): MNHNS, SASEGT. This CDR3 comprises 12 residues.

This clone has at least ten counts. V is TRBV6-6 and J is TRBJ1-1; D unclear. V was cut by 2 bases and J by 1 base, with 8 bases left in between. CDR1 is MNHNY and CDR2 is SVGAGI in the germline V gene (reference sequence). This CDR3 has 14 amino acids. The CDR3 DNA sequence: TGTGCCAGCAGTTACCCGGCTGAGAACACTGAAGCTTTCTTT. Protein product: CASSYPAENTEAFF.

This clone was seen many times. This rearrangement joins TRBV12-3 or TRBV12-4 to TRBJ2-2, with TRBD2 as a possible D gene (6 bases). The CDR3 contains 17 residues. V was shortened by 0 bases and J by 2 bases, with 13 bases between the two germline ends. CDR3 DNA sequence: TGTGCCAGCAGTTTAGCGTTAAGTGGACTAAACACCGGGGAGCTGTTTTTT. It translates to CASSLALSGLNTGELFF.

The CDR3 region has the DNA TGCGCCAGCAGCCAAGGACAGGGTGGTCAGCCCCAGCATTTT. Protein product: CASSQGQGGQPQHF. J is TRBJ1-5 and V is TRBV4-1, with 7 bases that match TRBD1. CDR1 is MGHRA and CDR2 is YSYEKL in the germline V gene. This CDR3 is 14 amino acids long. The V and J ends lost 1 base and 6 bases, in that order; junction bases with no gene match: 3.

This chain uses TRBV5-6 with TRBJ1-1; D ambiguous. This CDR3 is 13 amino acids long. Deletions cut 2 bases from V and 6 bases from J, with 11 bases between. Germline values: CDR1 SGHDT, CDR2 YYEEEE. The chain's CDR3 is CASSFSVAAEAFF. CDR3 bases: TGTGCCAGCAGCTTCTCAGTAGCAGCTGAAGCTTTCTTT. The whole variable domain, remainder taken from reference TRBV5-6 and TRBJ1-1, is DAGVTQSPTHLIKTRGQQVTLRCSPKSGHDTVSWYQQALGQGPQFIFQYYEEEERQRGNFPDRFSGHQFPNYSSELNVNALLLGDSALYLCASSFSVAAEAFFGQGTRLTVV.

This clone was seen repeatedly, ten times or more. The CDR3: CASSLVGTSTDTQYF. The CDR3 nucleotides read TGTGCCAGCAGCTTAGTTGGTACTAGCACAGATACGCAGTATTTT. The rearrangement uses TRBV11-1 and TRBJ2-3; D is unclear. CDR3 length equals 15 residues. With 1 base removed from V and 0 bases from J, the gap between germline ends came to 8 bases. Germline values: CDR1 SGHAT, CDR2 FQDESV (reference sequence).

Remarks on this clone: An end of the junction does not agree with germline; a read error may underlie this. The chain uses TRBV18 and TRBJ2-1; TRBD2 aligns across 14 bases. This CDR3 is 18 amino acids long. Germline assignment: CDR1 KGHSH and CDR2 LQKENI. CDR3 nucleotides: TGTGACAGCTCACCGGGACTAGCGGGAGTGTCCCGCTACAATGAGCAGTTCTTC. It encodes CDSSPGLAGVSRYNEQFF.

At least ten counts were recorded for this clone. This chain connects TRBV6-5 to TRBJ2-7, with 10 bases aligning to TRBD1. The CDR3 spans 15 residues. Germline CDR1 is MNHEY and CDR2 is SVGAGI. V shed 0 bases, J shed 5 bases, and the junction held 4 bases outside the gene matches. The CDR3 coding sequence is TGTGCCAGCAGTTACTCTTGGACAGGGGGGCACGAGCAGTACTTC. Translated: CASSYSWTGGHEQYF.

This clone occurred a few times. Written as DNA, the CDR3 is TGTGCCAGCAGTTCGGGACAGGACGAGCAGTACTTC. Its protein product is CASSSGQDEQYF. This chain connects TRBV27 to TRBJ2-7; 8 nucleotides align to TRBD1. After removal of 4 bases from V and 5 bases from J, the junction contained 1 base not matched to a gene. Germline V gene data show CDR1 as MNHEY and CDR2 as SMNVEV (reference sequence). The CDR3 totals 12 residues.

The chain combines TRBV20-1 with TRBJ2-7; tentative D call: TRBD1 (6 bases). Per the germline V gene, CDR1 is DFQATT and CDR2 is SNEGSKA (reference sequence). This CDR3 is 13 amino acids long. Trimming took off 4 bases at V and 3 bases at J, with 13 bases between the two ends. CDR3 in amino acids: CSAKDSNYYEQYF. The CDR3, as DNA: TGCAGTGCTAAGGACAGTAATTACTACGAGCAGTACTTC.

Comment on this clone: Since a much larger clone is just one base distant, this may be a read error. The same CDR3 also results from other DNA sequences found in this sample. V is TRBV28 and J is TRBJ2-5, with D perhaps matching TRBD1 or TRBD2 (6 bases each). Germline V CDR1 and CDR2: MDHEN, SYDVKM. The CDR3 runs 15 residues. CDR3 loop: CASSNFGGGRETQYF. Written as DNA, the CDR3 is TGTGCTAGCAGTAATTTTGGAGGGGGGCGAGAGACCCAGTACTTC.

The chain joins TRBV30 to TRBJ1-5, with 8 bases matching TRBD1. The CDR3 is made up of 17 amino acids. The V gene's germline CDR1 is GTSNPN and CDR2 SVGIG (reference sequence). V lost 3 bases and J lost 0; bases outside the gene matches: 10. CDR3 nucleotides: TGTGCCTGGAGCCCAATCCAGGGGGCCATTAGCAATCAGCCCCAGCATTTT. This gives the protein CAWSPIQGAISNQPQHF.

In this sample, this clone turned up many times. The chain is built from TRBV12-3 or TRBV12-4 and TRBJ2-5; 9 nucleotides agree with TRBD1. This CDR3 has 13 residues. Germline trimming cut 7 bases from V and 6 bases from J; bases unmatched to any gene: 6. The CDR3 loop is CASTWDREKTQYF. CDR3 DNA: TGTGCCAGCACCTGGGACAGGGAGAAGACCCAGTACTTC.

This clone has a count of ten or more. The chain uses TRBV2 and TRBJ2-1, with D possibly being TRBD2 (6 bases). The CDR3 is made up of 14 amino acids. V gave up 10 bases and J gave up 2 bases, with 15 bases separating them. The germline CDR1 and CDR2 sequences are SNHLY and FYNNEI. The CDR3 DNA follows: TGTGCCACCCGGGAGAGCGGAGCCTACAATGAGCAGTTCTTC. Its translation: CATRESGAYNEQFF.

Ten or more counts support this clone. The CDR3 sequence is CASSYRTDTDTQYF. In DNA, the CDR3 is TGCGCCAGCAGCTACCGGACAGACACAGATACGCAGTATTTT. The chain combines TRBV5-1 with TRBJ2-3, with a tentative D call TRBD1 (6 bases). The CDR3 contains 14 residues. V was clipped by 3 bases and J by 2 bases, with 10 bases between them. Germline-derived CDR1 and CDR2 are SGHRS and YFSETQ.

This clone was counted between two and nine times. This clone may be a read error of a much larger clone one base away. V and J are TRBV28 and TRBJ1-2; possible D gene TRBD1, 5 bases. Germline V gene sequence: CDR1 MDHEN, CDR2 SYDVKM. This CDR3 is built from 13 residues. The CDR3 is CASSLLGDGVYTF. In DNA form, the CDR3 reads TGCGCCAGCAGTTTATTGGGGGACGGGGTCTACACCTTC.

The chain employs TRBV27 and TRBJ2-7; D ambiguous. From germline, CDR1 is MNHEY and CDR2 SMNVEV (reference sequence). The CDR3 runs 13 residues. Trimming left V 6 bases short and J 3 bases short, with 12 bases between. The CDR3 nucleotides read TGTGCCAGCAGGAACGTTGGCGTCTACGAGCAGTACTTC. Translated: CASRNVGVYEQYF.

Only a few counts were recorded for this clone. The chain employs TRBV6-5 and TRBJ2-7, with D perhaps TRBD2 (6 bases). The CDR3 length is 16 residues. From germline, CDR1 is MNHEY and CDR2 SVGAGI. Trimming stripped 1 base from V and 3 bases from J, with 16 bases between. The CDR3 here is CASSYLELAVDYEQYF. The CDR3 DNA reads TGTGCCAGCAGTTACTTGGAACTAGCTGTAGACTACGAGCAGTACTTC.

The genes are TRBV28 and TRBJ2-7; TRBD2 is a possible D gene (6 bases). Germline CDR1 reads MDHEN; CDR2 reads SYDVKM. The V end was cut by 4 bases, the J end by 3 bases, with 19 bases between. The CDR3 loop spans 16 amino acids. CDR3 amino acids: CASSSIGTLGLYEQYF. The DNA for the CDR3 is TGTGCCAGCAGTTCCATTGGGACTCTGGGTCTCTACGAGCAGTACTTC.